This entry lists 14 T cell receptor beta chains sequenced from one sample in a study of cytotoxic CD8 clonotypes in ibrutinib-treated CLL. The data were produced by immunoSEQ multiplex PCR, yet TCRdb's version contains in-frame clones alone and is incomplete. Of about 84,000 clones detected, 86% appear once; the ten largest clones hold approximately 5.4%. Here the sequenced sample was PBMCs, taken before ibrutinib treatment. Receptors originate from a human donor with chronic lymphocytic leukemia.

The chain joins TRBV7-2 to TRBJ1-2; the D is unclear. The germline V and J ends were trimmed by 3 bases and 5 bases, with 7 bases remaining between them. The CDR3 spans 12 residues. The germline gives CDR1 SGHTA, CDR2 FQGNSA. The chain's CDR3 is CASSFLFYGYTF. The CDR3 DNA reads TGTGCCAGCAGCTTCCTCTTTTATGGCTACACCTTC.

This clone is a singleton in its sample. The rearrangement links TRBV6-6 to TRBJ1-3; tentative D call: TRBD1 (6 bases). The CDR3 runs 16 residues. Trimming removed 7 bases at V and 2 bases at J, with 18 bases between. Germline V CDR1 and CDR2: MNHNY, SVGAGI (reference sequence). The CDR3 DNA is TGTGCCAGCACCAATACCGGGACATATACTGGAAACACCATATATTTT. It yields the protein CASTNTGTYTGNTIYF.

This clone was seen ten or more times. J is TRBJ2-2 and V is TRBV19; 10 nucleotides match TRBD2. Looked up from germline, CDR1 is LNHDA and CDR2 is SQIVND (reference sequence). Trimming at V came to 2 bases and at J to 4 bases, leaving 1 base not matched to a gene. CDR3 length equals 15 residues. The CDR3 loop reads CASSIKREGTGELFF. As DNA, the CDR3 is TGTGCCAGTAGTATAAAGCGGGAGGGCACCGGGGAGCTGTTTTTT.

The V gene is TRBV5-4, the J gene TRBJ1-3; 7 nucleotides line up with TRBD1. The CDR3 has 18 residues. J lost 0 bases, V lost 3 bases, and 12 bases had no gene match. CDR1 and CDR2 from the germline V gene are SGHNT and YYREEE (reference sequence). This CDR3 reads CASSSDLPGQSSGNTIYF. The CDR3 DNA reads TGTGCCAGCAGCTCGGACCTACCGGGACAGAGCTCTGGAAACACCATATATTTT.

The rearrangement uses TRBV9 and TRBJ1-2; D ambiguous. This CDR3 spans 12 amino acids. The ends were cut back, 6 bases at V and 8 bases at J, with 14 bases in the middle. CDR1 is SGDLS, CDR2 YYNGEE, per germline. The CDR3 nucleotides read TGTGCCAGCAATCAGTGGGGTGAGGGCTACACCTTC. Protein: CASNQWGEGYTF.

The chain links TRBV5-4 to TRBJ2-1, with D possibly TRBD2 on 5 matching bases. Trimming took off 0 bases at V and 6 bases at J, with 13 bases between the two ends. Looked up from germline, CDR1 is SGHNT and CDR2 is YYREEE (reference sequence). The CDR3 has 15 residues. The chain's CDR3 is CASSLVGLSGNEQFF. The CDR3 nucleotides are TGTGCCAGCAGCTTGGTAGGGCTCAGCGGCAATGAGCAGTTCTTC.

This clone appeared once. This chain links TRBV7-3 with TRBJ2-2, with 9 bases identical to TRBD2. V was clipped by 5 bases and J by 5 bases; unmatched bases: 12. Germline V lookup: CDR1 SGHTA, CDR2 FQGTGA. The CDR3 totals 17 residues. The CDR3 region has the DNA TGTGCCAGCAGCCGGATAGCGGGAGCAGGCAATACCGGGGAGCTGTTTTTT. Residues: CASSRIAGAGNTGELFF.

The chain combines TRBV27 with TRBJ2-2; maybe TRBD2 (5 bases). The CDR3 runs 18 residues. V lost 2 bases, J lost 9 bases, and 25 bases lay in between. CDR1 and CDR2 from the germline V gene are MNHEY and SMNVEV (reference sequence). The chain's CDR3 is CASSLGLSVGGWARELFF. The CDR3 region has the DNA TGTGCCAGCAGTTTAGGTCTTTCTGTTGGAGGATGGGCGAGGGAGCTGTTTTTT.

CDR3 coding DNA: TGTGCCAGTAGTCCCGGCGGTGTCTACGAGCAGTACTTC. Encoded protein: CASSPGGVYEQYF. The chain recombines TRBV19 with TRBJ2-7; D uncertain. Deletions cut 5 bases from V and 3 bases from J, with 11 bases between. The length of the CDR3 is 13 residues. Germline CDR1 LNHDA, CDR2 SQIVND (reference sequence).

This clone was seen a single time. The J gene is TRBJ1-5, the V gene TRBV7-9; no definite D call. The germline V gene encodes CDR1 SEHNR and CDR2 FQNEAQ (reference sequence). The CDR3 spans 13 residues. The ends were cut back, 0 bases at V and 4 bases at J, with 4 bases in the middle. The CDR3 sequence is CASSLAVNQPQHF. CDR3 sequence (DNA): TGTGCCAGCAGCTTAGCCGTTAATCAGCCCCAGCATTTT. The full variable domain, its missing parts supplied by reference TRBV7-9 and TRBJ1-5, is DTGVSQNPRHKITKRGQNVTFRCDPISEHNRLYWYRQTLGQGPEFLTYFQNEAQLEKSRLLSDRFSAERPKGSFSTLEIQRTEQGDSAMYLCASSLAVNQPQHFGDGTRLSIL.

This chain links TRBV7-3 with TRBJ1-2; possible D gene TRBD1, 5 bases. V lost 2 bases, J lost 4 bases, and 20 bases lay in between. Germline loops: CDR1 SGHTA, CDR2 FQGTGA. The CDR3 contains 17 residues. The CDR3 DNA is TGTGCCAGCAGCTTAGATCCTCCCACGGGGGGTAGCTATGGCTACACCTTC. Its protein product is CASSLDPPTGGSYGYTF.

The J gene is TRBJ2-1, the V gene TRBV7-2; maybe TRBD1 (5 bases). CDR3 length equals 15 residues. Between the trimmed V and J ends, which lost 4 bases and 1 base, there was a span of 11 bases. Germline V gene data show CDR1 as SGHTA and CDR2 as FQGNSA. The CDR3 nucleotides are TGTGCCAGCAGCTCATCTTCAGGGTCCTACAATGAGCAGTTCTTC. Protein sequence: CASSSSSGSYNEQFF.

This chain links TRBV30 with TRBJ1-1; D is perhaps TRBD1 (5 bases). CDR1 and CDR2 from the germline V gene are GTSNPN and SVGIG (reference sequence). Trimming left V 5 bases short and J 1 base short, with 14 bases between. This CDR3 is built from 14 residues. DNA for the CDR3: TGTGCCTGGGGCCCGGGACTCAGGAACACTGAAGCTTTCTTT. Encoded protein: CAWGPGLRNTEAFF.

This sequence joins TRBV2 and TRBJ2-7; D is ambiguous. Germline loops: CDR1 SNHLY, CDR2 FYNNEI. The CDR3 extends over 13 amino acids. Deletions cut 8 bases from V and 1 base from J, with 12 bases between. The DNA for the CDR3 is TGTGCCAGCCGCCTGACCCCGTCCTACGAGCAGTACTTC. It codes for CASRLTPSYEQYF. The full variable domain, completed using reference TRBV2 and TRBJ2-7, is EPEVTQTPSHQVTQMGQEVILRCVPISNHLYFYWYRQILGQKVEFLVSFYNNEISEKSEIFDDQFSVERPDGSNFTLKIRSTKLEDSAMYFCASRLTPSYEQYFGPGTRLTVT.